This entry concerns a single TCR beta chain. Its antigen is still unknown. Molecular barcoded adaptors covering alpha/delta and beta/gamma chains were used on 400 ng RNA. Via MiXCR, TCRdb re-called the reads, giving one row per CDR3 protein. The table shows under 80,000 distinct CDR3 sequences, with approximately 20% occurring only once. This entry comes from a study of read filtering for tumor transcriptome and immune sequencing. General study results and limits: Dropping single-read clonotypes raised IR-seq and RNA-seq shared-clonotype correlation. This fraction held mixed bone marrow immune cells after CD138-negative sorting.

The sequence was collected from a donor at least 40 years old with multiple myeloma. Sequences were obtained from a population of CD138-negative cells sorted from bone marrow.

CDR3 DNA: TGTGCCAGCAGCTCAGGTCATAGCACAGATACGCAGTATTTT. This codes for CASSSGHSTDTQYF. The chain links TRBV7-2 to TRBJ2-3; D call uncertain. Trimming removed 4 bases at V and 0 bases at J, with 8 bases between. Germline CDR1 reads SGHTA; CDR2 reads FQGNSA. This CDR3 comprises 14 residues. The complete variable domain, with remaining parts taken from reference TRBV7-2 and TRBJ2-3, reads GAGVSQSPSNKVTEKGKDVELRCDPISGHTALYWYRQSLGQGLEFLIYFQGNSAPDKSGLPSDRFSAERTGGSVSTLTIQRTQQEDSAVYLCASSSGHSTDTQYFGPGTRLTVL.